This T cell receptor beta chain was captured by sequencing in a study of cytomegalovirus exposure and HLA in healthy donors. Study-level findings and limits: The investigators catalogued 150 to 200 TCR beta chains as cytomegalovirus-associated.

Of note for this clone: Its antigen is not identified.

In the PCR, 60 Vbeta and 13 Jbeta primers were used. The data were produced by immunoSEQ multiplex PCR, yet TCRdb's version contains in-frame clones alone and is incomplete. Of about 40,000 clones listed, 50% are singletons. The CDR3 totals 14 residues. V shed 7 bases and J shed 2 bases, with 14 bases lying between them. Germline assignment: CDR1 LNHDA and CDR2 SQIVND (reference sequence). Sequencing input: PBMCs. The V call is TRBV19, the J call TRBJ1-1, with D uncertain. The TCR sequence derives from a human donor in good health. The CDR3 sequence is CASIPQSGNTEAFF. CDR3 DNA: TGTGCCAGTATCCCACAGAGTGGAAACACTGAAGCTTTCTTT. The entire variable domain, with the rest obtained from reference TRBV19 and TRBJ1-1, is as follows: DGGITQSPKYLFRKEGQNVTLSCEQNLNHDAMYWYRQDPGQGLRLIYYSQIVNDFQKGDIAEGYSVSREKKESFPLTVTSAQKNPTAFYLCASIPQSGNTEAFFGQGTRLTVV.